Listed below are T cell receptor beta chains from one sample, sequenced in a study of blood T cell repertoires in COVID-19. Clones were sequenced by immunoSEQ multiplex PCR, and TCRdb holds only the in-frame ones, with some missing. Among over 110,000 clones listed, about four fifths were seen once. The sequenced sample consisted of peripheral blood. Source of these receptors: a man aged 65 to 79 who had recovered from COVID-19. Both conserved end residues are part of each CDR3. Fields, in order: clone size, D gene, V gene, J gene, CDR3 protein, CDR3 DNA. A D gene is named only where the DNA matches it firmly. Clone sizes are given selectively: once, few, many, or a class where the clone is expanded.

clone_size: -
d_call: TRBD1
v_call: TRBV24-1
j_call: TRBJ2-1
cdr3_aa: CATSDFRTGLGQFF
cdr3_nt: TGTGCCACCAGTGATTTCCGGACAGGGCTGGGGCAGTTCTTC

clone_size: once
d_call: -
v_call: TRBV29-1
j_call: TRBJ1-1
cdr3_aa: CSVEDGVTMNTEAFF
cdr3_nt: TGCAGCGTTGAAGACGGGGTCACTATGAACACTGAAGCTTTCTTT

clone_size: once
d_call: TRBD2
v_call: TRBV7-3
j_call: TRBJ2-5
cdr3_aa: CASSTGLAGVETQYF
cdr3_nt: TGTGCCAGCAGCACCGGACTAGCGGGAGTAGAGACCCAGTACTTC

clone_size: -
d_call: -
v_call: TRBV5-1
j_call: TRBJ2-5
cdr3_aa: CASSLVVQRGQETQYF
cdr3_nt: TGCGCCAGCAGCTTGGTAGTTCAAAGGGGGCAAGAGACCCAGTACTTC

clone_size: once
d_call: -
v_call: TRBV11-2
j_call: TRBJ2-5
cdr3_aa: CASSSDPGDGETQYF
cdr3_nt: TGTGCCAGCAGCTCTGACCCAGGGGACGGGGAGACCCAGTACTTC

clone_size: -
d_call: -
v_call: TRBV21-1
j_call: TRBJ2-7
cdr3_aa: CASSTPSVSYEQYF
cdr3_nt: TGTGCCAGCAGCACCCCGAGTGTTTCCTACGAGCAGTACTTC

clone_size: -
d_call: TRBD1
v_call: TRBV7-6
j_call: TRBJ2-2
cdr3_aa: CASRATGEYTGELFF
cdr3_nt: TGTGCCAGCAGGGCTACAGGGGAGTACACCGGGGAGCTGTTTTTT

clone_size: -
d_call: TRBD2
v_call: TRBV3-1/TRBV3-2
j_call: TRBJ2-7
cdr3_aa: CASSPNRYGRYEQYF
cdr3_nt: TGTGCCAGCAGCCCCAATCGTTACGGGAGGTACGAGCAGTACTTC

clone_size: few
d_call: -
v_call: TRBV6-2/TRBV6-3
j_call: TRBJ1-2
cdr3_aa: CASSRTGWDGYTF
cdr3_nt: TGTGCCAGCAGTCGTACAGGGTGGGATGGCTACACCTTC

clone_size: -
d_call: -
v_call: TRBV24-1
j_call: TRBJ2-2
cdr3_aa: CATKPRASTGELFF
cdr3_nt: TGTGCCACCAAACCCAGGGCGAGCACCGGGGAGCTGTTTTTT

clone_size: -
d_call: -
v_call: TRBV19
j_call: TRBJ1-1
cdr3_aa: CASSMGTPGGDTEAFF
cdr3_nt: TGTGCCAGTAGTATGGGGACACCCGGAGGTGACACTGAAGCTTTCTTT